The text below deals with one T cell receptor (beta chain). The data derive from a study of OX40 agonist ivuxolimab in advanced cancers. Study-level background: Earlier treatment with anti-PD-1, anti-PD-L1 or anti-CTLA-4 was permitted, and about 40% had received some.

TCRdb's copy holds only in-frame clones and misses some; the assay was immunoSEQ multiplex PCR. The table has 82,000 or so clones, approximately 92% seen once; the top ten hold roughly 0.6%. The CDR3 totals 13 residues. V lost 6 bases to trimming and J lost 3 bases, with 11 bases between them. CDR1 is SGHAT, CDR2 FQNNGV, per germline. The J gene is TRBJ1-2, the V gene TRBV11-2, with a possible D match to TRBD1 (6 bases). The TCR originated in an adult with an advanced solid tumor such as melanoma, head and neck, liver or kidney cancer. The material was CD4+ or CD8+ T cells sorted from blood, obtained in a trial of the OX40 agonist ivuxolimab. The CDR3, as DNA: TGTGCCAGCAGTCAACAGGGTTACTATGGCTACACCTTC. Protein sequence: CASSQQGYYGYTF.